This TCR beta chain was profiled in a study of spatial heterogeneity in lung cancer. Whole-study context: Each unique TCR and UMI combination was seen more than ten times on average in raw reads. General observations from the study: Ubiquitous, expanded tumor-derived TCRs were more frequently observed in blood at resection than at follow-up.

This clonotype came up many times. Its specificity is unknown. The V segment lost 4 bases and the J segment 0 bases; nucleotides outside the gene matches: 7. Germline values: CDR1 SGHRS, CDR2 YFSETQ. The CDR3 loop spans 16 amino acids. TCRdb processed the 5' RACE reads anew with MiXCR; each CDR3 protein has one entry. The sample yields tens of thousands of distinct CDR3 sequences, 3% to 4% seen once. Indicated time point: sample taken at primary tumor resection. Whole RNA, isolated from tumor, nontumor lung or frozen PBMC, was sequenced without prior sorting. This TCR was sampled from a female donor with early-stage non-small cell lung cancer. This material consisted of PBMCs, taken at surgery. The chain uses TRBV5-1 and TRBJ2-1, with 7 bases identical to TRBD1. The CDR3 coding sequence is TGCGCCAGCAGCGGGGGACAGCTACTCTCCTACAATGAGCAGTTCTTC. Residues: CASSGGQLLSYNEQFF.